These 27 T cell receptor beta chains were sequenced from one sample in a study of CXCR3-negative and CXCR3-positive naive CD8 T cells. Each TRB cDNA library was prepared by 5' RACE (with UMI labels). TCRdb reprocessed the 5' RACE reads and stores each CDR3 protein as one record, lacking DNA. The data show approximately 9,700 distinct CDR3 sequences, and the top ten clones hold roughly 1%. Source material: naive CXCR3- CD8+ T cells from blood. Subset described: CD45RO-CCR7+CD27+CD95- naive CD8+ T cells lacking CXCR3 (TNR3-). These receptors were collected from a human donor in good health. Some clones in this sample may be carry-over from other donors' samples.

This clonotype is classed as medium-sized by frequency. The chain employs TRBV7-6 and TRBJ1-1. This CDR3 region has 13 residues. Germline V gene sequence: CDR1 SGHVS, CDR2 FNYEAQ. CDR3 residues: CASSLQGSTEAFF. The full variable domain, in which reference TRBV7-6 and TRBJ1-1 provide the parts outside the CDR3, is GAGVSQSPRYKVTKRGQDVALRCDPISGHVSLYWYRQALGQGPEFLTYFNYEAQQDKSGLPNDRFSAERPEGSISTLTIQRTEQRDSAMYRCASSLQGSTEAFFGQGTRLTVV.

This chain uses TRBV28 with TRBJ1-5. Per the germline V gene, CDR1 is MDHEN and CDR2 is SYDVKM. There are 11 residues in the CDR3. This CDR3 is CASSLSQPQHF.

According to its frequency, this clonotype is medium-sized (0.01 to 0.1%). The rearrangement joins TRBV30 to TRBJ2-5; lacking DNA, the TRBD2 call made by TCRdb goes unchecked. Germline loops: CDR1 GTSNPN, CDR2 SVGIG (reference sequence). The CDR3 has 14 residues. The CDR3 loop reads CAWSKLAAGETQYF.

This clonotype registers medium-sized by frequency. This chain joins TRBV9 and TRBJ1-2; the TCRdb call, TRBD1, lacks DNA for checking. There are 14 residues in the CDR3. Germline V gives CDR1 SGDLS, CDR2 YYNGEE. The CDR3 loop reads CASSIGTGNYGYTF. The full variable domain, completed using reference TRBV9 and TRBJ1-2, is DSGVTQTPKHLITATGQRVTLRCSPRSGDLSVYWYQQSLDQGLQFLIQYYNGEERAKGNILERFSAQQFPDLHSELNLSSLELGDSALYFCASSIGTGNYGYTFGSGTRLTVV.

Measured by frequency, this clonotype is medium-sized. The chain recombines TRBV20-1 with TRBJ1-5; TCRdb gives TRBD1 as the D gene, but with no DNA this cannot be confirmed. Looked up from germline, CDR1 is DFQATT and CDR2 is SNEGSKA (reference sequence). CDR3 length: 15 amino acids. CDR3 amino acids: CSARAGQGSNQPQHF.

The chain links TRBV9 to TRBJ2-7; there is no DNA to check the TCRdb D call of TRBD1. Per germline, CDR1 SGDLS and CDR2 YYNGEE. The CDR3 has 13 residues. The CDR3 is CASRVQGFYEQYF.

The chain employs TRBV4-1 and TRBJ1-5. Germline CDR1 is MGHRA and CDR2 is YSYEKL. This CDR3 has 13 amino acids. CDR3: CASSQVEDQPQHF.

The rearrangement uses TRBV7-9 and TRBJ2-1; TCRdb's assignment of TRBD2 cannot be checked, as there is no DNA. The CDR3 consists of 18 residues. Germline CDR1 and CDR2: SEHNR and FQNEAQ (reference sequence). The CDR3 loop is CASSLALGLAGTYNEQFF.

CDR3 in amino acids: CATSRDWGSGNTIYF. The chain has TRBV15 and TRBJ1-3. Per germline, CDR1 LNHNV and CDR2 YYDKDF (reference sequence). The CDR3 covers 15 residues.

This chain links TRBV29-1 with TRBJ2-1. Germline values: CDR1 SQVTM, CDR2 ANQGSEA. The CDR3 loop spans 15 amino acids. CDR3 sequence: CSVEEVQPAYNEQFF.

This chain links TRBV29-1 with TRBJ1-1. The CDR3 runs 15 residues. Germline V gene data show CDR1 as SQVTM and CDR2 as ANQGSEA. CDR3 in amino acids: CSTYGRDLRNTEAFF.

This clonotype registers medium-sized (0.01 to 0.1%) by frequency. CDR3 loop: CASSQVTGQGMNTEAFF. V usage is TRBV4-3 and J usage is TRBJ1-1. The germline CDR1 and CDR2 sequences are LGHNA and YSLEER. This CDR3 has 17 residues.

In terms of frequency, this clonotype is medium-sized. The rearrangement joins TRBV9 to TRBJ2-7; TCRdb reports TRBD1, a call that lacks DNA to check it against. This CDR3 region has 15 residues. Germline CDR1 SGDLS, CDR2 YYNGEE. This chain's CDR3 is CASSVGQGTTYEQYF.

The rearrangement links TRBV11-2 to TRBJ2-3. The germline V gene encodes CDR1 SGHAT and CDR2 FQNNGV. This CDR3 is built from 12 residues. This CDR3 is CASSLSPDTQYF. The full variable domain, rest sourced from reference TRBV11-2 and TRBJ2-3, is EAGVAQSPRYKIIEKRQSVAFWCNPISGHATLYWYQQILGQGPKLLIQFQNNGVVDDSQLPKDRFSAERLKGVDSTLKIQPAKLEDSAVYLCASSLSPDTQYFGPGTRLTVL.

This clonotype is labeled medium-sized (0.01 to 0.1%) based on frequency. The V and J genes are TRBV7-9 and TRBJ2-1; TCRdb's D call, TRBD2, is unchecked because there is no DNA. Germline CDR1 and CDR2: SEHNR and FQNEAQ (reference sequence). The CDR3 spans 15 residues. The CDR3 here is CASSLAPGGRNEQFF.

The gene calls are TRBV7-9 and TRBJ2-1; TCRdb's D call, TRBD1, is unchecked because there is no DNA. Germline V gene lookup returns CDR1 SEHNR and CDR2 FQNEAQ (reference sequence). The CDR3 sequence is 15 residues long. CDR3: CASSSQGRGFNEQFF.

V usage is TRBV5-1 and J usage is TRBJ2-7; the TRBD2 assignment by TCRdb is unverifiable without DNA. The CDR3 is 18 amino acids. Germline V gene data show CDR1 as SGHRS and CDR2 as YFSETQ. The CDR3 is CASSLEGVVGGSSYEQYF.

Frequency places this clonotype as medium-sized. V usage is TRBV7-9 and J usage is TRBJ2-3; TCRdb picks TRBD2, but there is no DNA to check that call. Germline loops: CDR1 SEHNR, CDR2 FQNEAQ (reference sequence). This CDR3 region has 17 residues. The CDR3: CASSPAQGGGMTDTQYF.

The CDR3 here is CASSQESGIWVDTQYF. V is TRBV3-1 and J is TRBJ2-3; the D call of TRBD1 rests on TCRdb alone, since no DNA is present to check it. CDR1 and CDR2 (germline): LGHDT, YNNKEL (reference sequence). The CDR3 is 16 amino acids.

This clonotype is medium-sized (0.01 to 0.1%) by frequency. The chain links TRBV4-1 to TRBJ2-1. Germline V gene sequence: CDR1 MGHRA, CDR2 YSYEKL. This CDR3 is 13 amino acids long. CDR3 in amino acids: CASSQDKPDEQFF.

V is TRBV25-1 and J is TRBJ1-1; the D call of TRBD1 rests on TCRdb alone, since no DNA is present to check it. Germline CDR1 and CDR2: MGHDK and SYGVNS. This CDR3 region has 17 residues. CDR3 region: CASSEWGQGVRDTEAFF.

This clonotype is medium-sized by frequency. The chain combines TRBV7-9 with TRBJ1-5; TCRdb calls TRBD1, which cannot be checked without DNA. The germline V gene has CDR1 SEHNR and CDR2 FQNEAQ (reference sequence). CDR3 length equals 14 residues. This CDR3 reads CASSAALSPELQHF.

This chain connects TRBV19 to TRBJ1-1; absent DNA, TCRdb's TRBD1 call cannot be checked. This CDR3 has 17 residues. Germline V gives CDR1 LNHDA, CDR2 SQIVND (reference sequence). CDR3 amino acids: CASSISGPLIMNTEAFF.

The chain uses TRBV11-3 and TRBJ1-2; with no DNA, the TCRdb D assignment of TRBD1 cannot be verified. The CDR3 runs 12 residues. Germline CDR1 reads SGHNT; CDR2 reads YENEEA. The CDR3 loop reads CASSRDREGYTF.

This chain connects TRBV29-1 to TRBJ2-1; checking the TCRdb D call of TRBD2 is not possible without DNA. CDR1 is SQVTM and CDR2 is ANQGSEA in the germline V gene. CDR3 size: 16 residues. This chain's CDR3 is CSVEDTRSGSIDEQFF.

The J gene is TRBJ1-2, the V gene TRBV28; checking the TCRdb D call of TRBD1 is not possible without DNA. CDR1 and CDR2 from the germline V gene are MDHEN and SYDVKM. The CDR3 length is 13 residues. The CDR3 loop reads CASSPRQGGGYTF.

This sequence joins TRBV7-3 and TRBJ2-1; TCRdb's D call, TRBD2, is unchecked because there is no DNA. The CDR3 sequence is 17 residues long. Germline CDR1 SGHTA, CDR2 FQGTGA. CDR3: CASSGMTSGRSYNEQFF.